These 10 T cell receptor beta chains share one sample of origin, sequenced in a study of vaccination effects on CD4 cells after COVID-19. ViraFEST assay sequencing came after antigen-specific CD4+ T cells were expanded with viral peptide pools. When ten to eleven days of culture had elapsed, CD4+ T cells were isolated. Everyone in the study got two shots of either the BNT162b2 or mRNA-1273 vaccine. Antigens for these TCRs are unknown. The data were produced by immunoSEQ multiplex PCR, yet TCRdb's version contains in-frame clones alone and is incomplete. The sample lists roughly 71,000 clones, 70% to 90% seen once, with 0.95% to 1.5% in the top ten. The source was CD4+ T cells from PBMCs cultured with HCoV-229E spike peptides, collected after COVID-19 vaccination. The receptors derive from a human donor who received a COVID-19 vaccine.

This clone was observed once. The chain is built from TRBV25-1 and TRBJ1-1, with D maybe TRBD1 (6 bases). The CDR3 has 15 residues. In germline, CDR1 is MGHDK, CDR2 SYGVNS. V lost 6 bases and J lost 11, with 25 bases in between. In DNA, the CDR3 is TGTGCCAGCAGGGACTCAGGGGACACGGGCATATCGGCTTTCTTT. Translated, it gives CASRDSGDTGISAFF.

This CDR3 reads CASSVGGNQPQHF. The CDR3, as DNA: TGTGCCAGCAGTGTTGGCGGCAATCAGCCCCAGCATTTT. The gene calls are TRBV6-4 and TRBJ1-5; no clear D gene. The CDR3 length is 13 residues. Trimming took 4 bases from V and 2 from J, leaving 6 bases between them. CDR1 is MRHNA and CDR2 is SNTAGT in the germline V gene.

The CDR3: CASSTGTSGFRLQETQYF. In nucleotides, the CDR3 is TGTGCCAGCAGTACCGGGACTAGCGGATTTCGACTCCAAGAGACCCAGTACTTC. The rearrangement joins TRBV5-6 to TRBJ2-5, with 11 bases lining up with TRBD2. The CDR3 totals 18 residues. Per germline, CDR1 SGHDT and CDR2 YYEEEE. Germline trimming cut 5 bases from V and 1 base from J; bases unmatched to any gene: 13. The whole variable domain, filled in from reference TRBV5-6 and TRBJ2-5, reads DAGVTQSPTHLIKTRGQQVTLRCSPKSGHDTVSWYQQALGQGPQFIFQYYEEEERQRGNFPDRFSGHQFPNYSSELNVNALLLGDSALYLCASSTGTSGFRLQETQYFGPGTRLLVL.

The J gene is TRBJ2-1, the V gene TRBV6-4; 12 nucleotides line up with TRBD2. V lost 7 bases to trimming and J lost 8 bases; unmatched junction nucleotides: 15. Germline CDR1 reads MRHNA; CDR2 reads SNTAGT. This CDR3 contains 17 residues. CDR3 sequence (DNA): TGTGCCAGCATCGATTATTGGCTAGCGGGGGGGTTGGATGAGCAGTTCTTC. As protein: CASIDYWLAGGLDEQFF.

V gene TRBV10-3 combines with J gene TRBJ1-2; D is possibly TRBD1 (5 bases). The CDR3 is made up of 13 amino acids. With 4 bases removed from V and 1 base from J, the gap between germline ends came to 7 bases. The germline CDR1 and CDR2 sequences are ENHRY and SYGVKD. CDR3 DNA sequence: TGTGCCATCAGTGGACAGATTAACTATGGCTACACCTTC. This sequence encodes CAISGQINYGYTF.

This clone was recorded only once. This chain joins TRBV28 and TRBJ2-3; 8 bases align to TRBD2. Germline lookup yields CDR1 MDHEN and CDR2 SYDVKM. V trimming: 6 bases; J trimming: 1 base; junction bases outside the gene matches: 12. The CDR3 sequence is 17 residues long. The CDR3 nucleotides are TGTGCCAGCAGGGTGGGGATTGGACTAGCCGGCACAGATACGCAGTATTTT. Its protein is CASRVGIGLAGTDTQYF.

J is TRBJ1-1 and V is TRBV27; D is uncertain. The germline gives CDR1 MNHEY, CDR2 SMNVEV (reference sequence). This CDR3 comprises 13 residues. The V gene lost 6 bases and the J gene lost 0 bases, with 8 bases spanning the gap. The CDR3 sequence: CASRGTVNTEAFF. The CDR3 DNA follows: TGTGCCAGCAGGGGTACGGTGAACACTGAAGCTTTCTTT.

The gene calls are TRBV3-1 (or the pseudogene TRBV3-2) and TRBJ2-1, with a possible D match to TRBD2 (6 bases). Trimming removed 3 bases from V and 8 bases from J, with 11 bases in between. Germline assignment: CDR1 LGHDT and CDR2 YNNKEL (reference sequence). The length of the CDR3 is 13 residues. CDR3 in DNA: TGTGCCAGCAGCCACCCGGGCGGGGATGAGCAGTTCTTC. The encoded protein is CASSHPGGDEQFF.

This rearrangement joins TRBV5-1 to TRBJ2-1, with D unclear. Germline V gene lookup returns CDR1 SGHRS and CDR2 YFSETQ. The CDR3 sequence is 13 residues long. V shed 4 bases and J shed 3 bases, with 8 bases lying between them. The CDR3 region is CASSPTGYNEQFF. In nucleotides, the CDR3 is TGCGCCAGCAGCCCTACGGGCTACAATGAGCAGTTCTTC.

The rearrangement links TRBV5-5 to TRBJ2-7, with TRBD1 identical over 7 bases. The CDR3 totals 15 residues. Germline lookup yields CDR1 SGHKS and CDR2 YYEKEE (reference sequence). V lost 0 bases, J lost 7 bases, and 10 bases stayed unmatched. The CDR3 DNA reads as TGTGCCAGCAGCTTGGCCGGGACAGCCTTGGGGGAGCAGTACGTC. Its translation is CASSLAGTALGEQYV.